A single sample is the source of the 13 T cell receptor beta chains below, sequenced in a study of T cells in Graves' hyperthyroidism and ophthalmopathy (dated by TCRdb to the late 2010s). The receptor library was made with multiplex PCR. The listed sequencing device is Illumina HiSeq 2000. The TCR beta CDR3 regions were amplified from RNA transcripts. The first round of RT-PCR for the TCR CDR3 was performed with the HTBI primer set and the Qiagen OneStep RT-PCR kit. The raw public reads went through TCRdb reprocessing: fastp at Q25, MiXCR clone calling, in-frame beta chains kept. Each record represents a unique CDR3 protein, reported with the most common genes and DNA among its rows. The sample records hundreds of thousands of distinct CDR3 sequences, about 15% of which are singletons. The ten biggest clones cover around 14% of the sample. Sample: blood. The receptors were gathered from a man between 18 and 29 years old with Graves' ophthalmopathy.

This sequence joins TRBV29-1 and TRBJ1-5; no clear D gene. The V and J ends lost 6 bases and 2 bases respectively, with 11 bases between them. The CDR3 has 13 amino acids. In germline, CDR1 is SQVTM, CDR2 ANQGSEA. The chain's CDR3 is CSVQRDRNQPQHF. CDR3 nucleotides: TGCAGCGTCCAGAGGGATCGCAATCAGCCCCAGCATTTT. The whole variable domain, remainder taken from reference TRBV29-1 and TRBJ1-5, is SAVISQKPSRDICQRGTSLTIQCQVDSQVTMMFWYRQQPGQSLTLIATANQGSEATYESGFVIDKFPISRPNLTFSTLTVSNMSPEDSSIYLCSVQRDRNQPQHFGDGTRLSIL.

The table lists this clonotype with a few counts. This chain's CDR3 is CASSQLGTTTTEQYF. DNA of the CDR3: TGTGCCAGCAGCCAATTAGGGACCACGACTACCGAGCAGTACTTC. The chain recombines TRBV3-1 with TRBJ2-7, with D tentatively TRBD1 or TRBD2 (5 bases each). The ends were cut back, 2 bases at V and 6 bases at J, with 17 bases in the middle. Germline lookup yields CDR1 LGHDT and CDR2 YNNKEL (reference sequence). This CDR3 is built from 15 residues.

The sample holds a few counts of this clonotype. V and J are TRBV25-1 and TRBJ2-1; D might be TRBD1 (5 bases). Germline loops: CDR1 MGHDK, CDR2 SYGVNS. V gave up 6 bases and J gave up 9 bases, with 18 bases separating them. CDR3 length: 14 residues. This CDR3 reads CASSSQRGRGEQFF. The CDR3 nucleotides read TGTGCCAGCAGCTCTCAAAGGGGTCGCGGTGAGCAGTTCTTC.

Remarks on this clonotype: A much larger clonotype is one base distant, so this may be a read error. J is TRBJ2-5 and V is TRBV5-1, with a weak D call TRBD2 (6 bases). The assigned J gene may be wrong: the sequence end matches TRBJ2-1 better. From germline, CDR1 is SGHRS and CDR2 YFSETQ. CDR3 length: 14 amino acids. The CDR3 nucleotides read TGCGCCAGCAGCTTTATACGGGAGCAAGAGACCCAGTTCTTC. Protein sequence: CASSFIREQETQFF.

A remark on this clonotype: Just one base apart from a much larger clone, this may be a read error. The genes are TRBV3-1 and TRBJ2-3; D is uncertain. CDR1 LGHDT and CDR2 YNNKEL come from the germline V gene (reference sequence). CDR3 length: 13 amino acids. V lost 2 bases, J lost 0 bases, and 3 bases lay in between. CDR3 loop: CASSQTSTDTQYF. The DNA for the CDR3 is TGTGCCAGCAGCCAAACTAGCACAGATACGCAGTATTTT.

The V call is TRBV7-2, the J call TRBJ2-1, with 7 bases aligning to TRBD2. The V gene end was trimmed by 6 bases and the J gene end by 7 bases; junction bases not matched to a gene: 15. The CDR3 has 16 residues. Germline V gene lookup returns CDR1 SGHTA and CDR2 FQGNSA. The CDR3 DNA reads TGTGCCAGCAGTCTAGCAAGAGCGGGACGGGGGAATGAGCAGTTCTTC. Translating it yields CASSLARAGRGNEQFF.

In regard to this clonotype: This may come from a read error, since a much larger clone is one base off. J is TRBJ2-7 and V is TRBV27; TRBD1 agrees at 9 bases. There are 15 residues in the CDR3. V lost 5 bases to trimming and J lost 4 bases; unmatched junction nucleotides: 9. CDR1 MNHEY and CDR2 SMNVEV come from the germline V gene (reference sequence). The CDR3 spells CASSLDGTGWYEQYF. In DNA, the CDR3 is TGTGCCAGCAGTCTCGATGGGACAGGGTGGTACGAGCAGTACTTC.

In this sample, this clonotype turned up a few times. The chain is built from TRBV6-1 and TRBJ2-5; no firm D call. Per germline, CDR1 MNHNS and CDR2 SASEGT. The CDR3 length is 9 residues. With 5 bases removed from V and 13 bases from J, the gap between germline ends came to 8 bases. CDR3 in DNA: TGTGCCAGCAGTCCCGGCCCGTACTTC. Translation: CASSPGPYF.

This clonotype came up many times. The chain is built from TRBV6-5 and TRBJ2-7; 8 nucleotides align to TRBD2. This CDR3 region has 18 residues. With 2 bases clipped from V and 4 bases from J, the junction kept 16 bases outside the gene matches. In germline, CDR1 is MNHEY, CDR2 SVGAGI. CDR3 in DNA: TGTGCCAGCAGTTACGAAGCTGTTGCGGGAGGTAGGGAGTACGAGCAGTACTTC. It is translated as CASSYEAVAGGREYEQYF.

Only a few counts were recorded for this clonotype. V is TRBV29-1 and J is TRBJ1-2; D perhaps matches TRBD1 (6 bases). The germline V gene has CDR1 SQVTM and CDR2 ANQGSEA. The CDR3 length is 14 residues. Trimming cost V 3 bases and J 8 bases, with 19 bases left between them. CDR3 sequence (DNA): TGCAGCGTTGACGGGGGACACGCCGGCGACGGCTACACCTTC. Translation: CSVDGGHAGDGYTF.

The chain combines TRBV7-3 with TRBJ2-7; D is unclear. V lost 5 bases to trimming and J lost 2 bases, with 10 bases between them. This CDR3 contains 13 residues. CDR1 is SGHTA, CDR2 FQGTGA, per germline. In nucleotides, the CDR3 is TGTGCCAGCAGCCTAGACACTCCCTACGAGCAGTACTTC. Protein sequence: CASSLDTPYEQYF.

This clonotype was recorded many times. The chain joins TRBV5-1 to TRBJ1-1; D unresolved. V lost 7 bases, J lost 1 base, and 11 bases lay in between. Germline V gene lookup returns CDR1 SGHRS and CDR2 YFSETQ. This CDR3 region has 13 residues. The DNA for the CDR3 is TGCGCCAGCGGGGAGACGGGGAACACTGAAGCTTTCTTT. Translation gives CASGETGNTEAFF.

This clonotype was seen many times. The J gene is TRBJ1-5, the V gene TRBV7-9; D not certain. The CDR3 covers 15 residues. V dropped 2 bases and J dropped 0 bases, with 8 bases sitting between them. Germline V gives CDR1 SEHNR, CDR2 FQNEAQ (reference sequence). This CDR3 reads CASSLSSDSNQPQHF. The CDR3 DNA sequence: TGTGCCAGCAGCTTATCCTCCGATAGCAATCAGCCCCAGCATTTT. Complete variable domain (other parts from reference TRBV7-9 and TRBJ1-5): DTGVSQNPRHKITKRGQNVTFRCDPISEHNRLYWYRQTLGQGPEFLTYFQNEAQLEKSRLLSDRFSAERPKGSFSTLEIQRTEQGDSAMYLCASSLSSDSNQPQHFGDGTRLSIL.